Below, 22 T cell receptor beta chains from the same sample are listed, as sequenced in a study of blood T cell repertoires in COVID-19. The table came from immunoSEQ multiplex PCR; TCRdb's copy has only in-frame clones and leaves some out. The table has some 100,000 clones, 74% seen once. The sequencing sample was made of peripheral blood. These receptors all stem from a man aged 65 to 85 with COVID-19, enrolled during active disease.

This sequence joins TRBV6-2 or TRBV6-3 and TRBJ2-2; D perhaps matches TRBD2 (5 bases). The CDR3 covers 16 residues. Germline V gene lookup returns CDR1 MNHEY and CDR2 SVGEGT. Trimming removed 7 bases at V and 7 bases at J, with 22 bases between. The CDR3 nucleotides are TGTGCCAGCACCCCACGAGGGCTAACCAACGGCGGGGAGCTGTTTTTT. Translated, it gives CASTPRGLTNGGELFF.

This rearrangement joins TRBV28 to TRBJ2-7, with 10 bases matching TRBD1. The germline gives CDR1 MDHEN, CDR2 SYDVKM. V lost 3 bases, J lost 3 bases, and 11 bases stayed unmatched. There are 17 residues in the CDR3. The CDR3 DNA follows: TGTGCCAGCAGTTTCTCCGGGACAGGGGCCTTCGGCTACGAGCAGTACTTC. It is translated as CASSFSGTGAFGYEQYF.

The chain links TRBV5-1 to TRBJ1-3, with 9 bases identical to TRBD1. The V gene end was trimmed by 4 bases and the J gene end by 4 bases; junction bases not matched to a gene: 9. Germline V lookup: CDR1 SGHRS, CDR2 YFSETQ. The CDR3 has 16 amino acids. The CDR3 spells CASSHNPGQGGNTIYF. CDR3 nucleotides: TGCGCCAGCAGCCATAATCCGGGACAGGGCGGAAACACCATATATTTT.

J is TRBJ2-3 and V is TRBV11-3, with 7 bases aligning to TRBD2. J was trimmed by 7 bases and V by 5 bases; bases with no gene match: 12. CDR1 is SGHNT, CDR2 YENEEA, per germline. The CDR3 loop spans 15 amino acids. In nucleotides, the CDR3 is TGTGCCAGCAGCACAGGCGGCGGGAGCGTCAATACGCAGTATTTT. Translating it yields CASSTGGGSVNTQYF.

This clone has a count of ten or more. V usage is TRBV7-9 and J usage is TRBJ1-1; the D gene is possibly TRBD1 (6 bases). The CDR3 is made up of 17 amino acids. The V gene's germline CDR1 is SEHNR and CDR2 FQNEAQ (reference sequence). Trimming stripped 1 base from V and 10 bases from J, with 25 bases between. CDR3 sequence (DNA): TGTGCCAGCAGCTTAGTGGAGGGAGGGTCCAGGGGAAGGAGAGCTTTCTTT. This encodes CASSLVEGGSRGRRAFF.

The V and J genes are TRBV5-1 and TRBJ2-3; 9 nucleotides match TRBD1. CDR3 length: 15 residues. The V and J ends lost 4 bases and 2 bases, in that order; junction bases with no gene match: 5. Germline assignment: CDR1 SGHRS and CDR2 YFSETQ. The CDR3: CASSPGQGTTDTQYF. DNA of the CDR3: TGCGCCAGCAGCCCGGGACAGGGTACCACAGATACGCAGTATTTT.

This clone was seen only once. V and J are TRBV4-3 and TRBJ1-3; D uncertain. Germline CDR1 and CDR2: LGHNA and YSLEER. This CDR3 region has 14 residues. V lost 2 bases and J lost 11, with 16 bases in between. DNA for the CDR3: TGCGCCAGCAGCCAATGGAGGCTTGGGAGCGCCATATATTTT. Translation gives CASSQWRLGSAIYF.

This chain connects TRBV19 to TRBJ2-7, with D possibly matching TRBD1 (6 bases). The CDR3 sequence is 12 residues long. The V end was cut by 6 bases, the J end by 5 bases, with 11 bases between. Germline V CDR1 and CDR2: LNHDA, SQIVND (reference sequence). CDR3 amino acids: CASSHNRDEQYF. CDR3 DNA: TGTGCCAGTAGCCACAACAGGGACGAGCAGTACTTC.

The rearrangement uses TRBV11-3 and TRBJ2-5, with TRBD2 identical over 8 bases. V lost 1 base to trimming and J lost 4 bases; unmatched junction nucleotides: 2. Germline V gene lookup returns CDR1 SGHNT and CDR2 YENEEA. The CDR3 has 14 residues. The CDR3 reads CASSLGAGGETQYF. CDR3 nucleotides: TGTGCCAGCAGCTTAGGTGCGGGAGGAGAGACCCAGTACTTC.

The chain uses TRBV10-3 and TRBJ2-5, with D tentatively TRBD1 (6 bases). Germline V gives CDR1 ENHRY, CDR2 SYGVKD. The CDR3 length is 15 residues. Trimming left V 10 bases short and J 1 base short, with 19 bases between. The DNA of the CDR3 is TGTGCCACCTCCCAGGGGAAGGGGCCCCAAGAGACCCAGTACTTC. Translating it yields CATSQGKGPQETQYF.

The CDR3 nucleotides read TGTGCCAGCAGCCTAAGACATATCGGAAACACCATATATTTT. Protein product: CASSLRHIGNTIYF. The chain carries TRBV6-5 and TRBJ1-3; D not resolved. This CDR3 comprises 14 residues. Germline V gene data show CDR1 as MNHEY and CDR2 as SVGAGI. The V end was cut by 6 bases, the J end by 4 bases, with 13 bases between.

The rearrangement uses TRBV6-1 and TRBJ2-3; D remains unclear. Germline CDR1 and CDR2: MNHNS and SASEGT. This CDR3 spans 12 amino acids. Trimming removed 2 bases from V and 5 bases from J, with 5 bases in between. In DNA form, the CDR3 reads TGTGCCAGCAGTGAAATCGGAGATACGCAGTATTTT. This encodes CASSEIGDTQYF.

V gene TRBV20-1 combines with J gene TRBJ1-4; no definite D call. This CDR3 has 11 residues. Trimming shortened V by 7 bases and J by 5 bases, and 8 bases separated the two germline ends. The germline V gene has CDR1 DFQATT and CDR2 SNEGSKA (reference sequence). The CDR3 DNA is TGCAGTGTGTGGGCAAATGAAAAACTGTTTTTT. It specifies CSVWANEKLFF.

A remark on this clone: The junction differs from germline at one of its ends, possibly a read error. This chain joins TRBV7-7 and TRBJ2-1; TRBD1 agrees at 8 bases. Germline CDR1 SSHAT, CDR2 FNYEAQ (reference sequence). The CDR3 is 15 residues long. CDR3 nucleotides: TGTGCTAGCAGCCAAGGTTCGACAGGGGACTATGAGCAGTTCTTC. Amino acids: CASSQGSTGDYEQFF.

The V gene is TRBV2, the J gene TRBJ1-4; a possible D gene is TRBD1 (6 bases). The CDR3 length is 15 residues. Looked up from germline, CDR1 is SNHLY and CDR2 is FYNNEI. The ends were cut back, 5 bases at V and 4 bases at J, with 14 bases in the middle. The CDR3 DNA sequence: TGTGCCAGCAGTAGATGGACAGAAATTAATGAAAAACTGTTTTTT. As protein: CASSRWTEINEKLFF. Using reference TRBV2 and TRBJ1-4 for the parts outside the CDR3, the full variable domain is EPEVTQTPSHQVTQMGQEVILRCVPISNHLYFYWYRQILGQKVEFLVSFYNNEISEKSEIFDDQFSVERPDGSNFTLKIRSTKLEDSAMYFCASSRWTEINEKLFFGSGTQLSVL.

The sample holds one count of this clone. V and J are TRBV11-2 and TRBJ2-5; 8 bases are shared with TRBD1. The CDR3 spans 14 residues. Losses at the gene ends were 3 bases for V and 3 bases for J; bases not matched to a gene: 3. Germline CDR1 is SGHAT and CDR2 is FQNNGV. The CDR3 sequence is CASSLGQAKETQYF. CDR3 bases: TGTGCCAGCAGCTTGGGACAGGCGAAAGAGACCCAGTACTTC.

J is TRBJ2-1 and V is TRBV10-3; 12 bases align to TRBD2. Per germline, CDR1 ENHRY and CDR2 SYGVKD. The CDR3 covers 17 residues. V trimming: 0 bases; J trimming: 5 bases; junction bases outside the gene matches: 5. The CDR3 spells CAISESTRTSGNNEQFF. In nucleotides, the CDR3 is TGTGCCATCAGTGAGTCGACCCGGACTAGCGGGAACAATGAGCAGTTCTTC.

V usage is TRBV28 and J usage is TRBJ1-1; TRBD1 matches 8 bases. Germline-derived CDR1 and CDR2 are MDHEN and SYDVKM. The CDR3 runs to 11 residues. The trim removed 9 bases at V and 6 bases at J, leaving 3 bases unmatched. CDR3 in DNA: TGTGCCAGTAAGACAGGGGCTGAAGCTTTCTTT. Translated: CASKTGAEAFF.

The chain uses TRBV5-1 and TRBJ2-6; 8 bases fit TRBD1. V shed 4 bases and J 3 bases; nucleotides not matched to a gene: 6. Per germline, CDR1 SGHRS and CDR2 YFSETQ. This CDR3 spans 16 amino acids. The CDR3 loop is CASSLQGARGANVLTF. Written as DNA, the CDR3 is TGCGCCAGCAGCCTGCAGGGGGCTCGTGGGGCCAACGTCCTGACTTTC.

The rearrangement uses TRBV6-1 and TRBJ1-5; 7 nucleotides align to TRBD1. V trimming: 3 bases; J trimming: 3 bases; junction bases outside the gene matches: 5. This CDR3 spans 15 amino acids. The germline CDR1 and CDR2 sequences are MNHNS and SASEGT. This CDR3 reads CASSEGTVNNQPQHF. CDR3 nucleotide sequence: TGTGCCAGCAGTGAGGGGACAGTAAACAATCAGCCCCAGCATTTT.

The chain has TRBV21-1 and TRBJ2-7; the table's D call, TRBD1, was not checked against the DNA. TRBV21-1 is marked as a pseudogene. This CDR3 region has 14 residues. CDR3 residues: CASSFRTGSYEQYF. CDR3 in DNA: TGTGCCAGCAGCTTCCGGACAGGGAGCTACGAGCAGTACTTC.

The V gene is TRBV6-2 or TRBV6-3, the J gene TRBJ2-7; D is possibly TRBD1 (6 bases). With 6 bases removed from V and 1 base from J, the gap between germline ends came to 13 bases. The CDR3 length is 14 residues. Germline lookup yields CDR1 MNHEY and CDR2 SVGEGT. Here the CDR3 reads CASSSPGQSYEQYF. The CDR3 bases are TGTGCCAGCAGCTCACCCGGACAGTCCTACGAGCAGTACTTC.